This entry lists 24 T cell receptor beta chains sequenced from one sample in a study of T cell changes during pregnancy in multiple sclerosis. Profiled with immunoSEQ multiplex PCR; TCRdb holds only in-frame clones, not every one. The data contain 55,000 to 70,000 clones, 85% to 95% of them singletons. Sequencing was performed on CD8+ T cells from peripheral blood mononuclear cells, taken in the third trimester of pregnancy. These TCRs come from a female donor in good health, enrolled as a control in a pregnancy study.

V gene TRBV27 combines with J gene TRBJ1-5; 7 nucleotides agree with TRBD1. Germline CDR1 MNHEY, CDR2 SMNVEV (reference sequence). The CDR3 is 15 amino acids. Trimming took 1 base from V and 4 from J; bases not matched to a gene: 4. CDR3 region: CASSLYGQANQPQHF. The CDR3 region has the DNA TGTGCCAGCAGTTTATATGGACAGGCAAATCAGCCCCAGCATTTT.

V is TRBV4-1 and J is TRBJ2-7; TRBD2 matches 9 bases. The CDR3 extends over 16 amino acids. Germline assignment: CDR1 MGHRA and CDR2 YSYEKL. The J segment lost 4 bases and the V segment lost 3 bases, leaving 10 bases of the junction unmatched. The CDR3 sequence is CASSHLSSGAPYEQYF. In DNA, the CDR3 is TGCGCCAGCAGCCACCTTTCTAGCGGGGCTCCATACGAGCAGTACTTC.

This rearrangement joins TRBV5-4 to TRBJ2-1; 11 nucleotides line up with TRBD1. V lost 6 bases to trimming and J lost 3 bases; unmatched junction nucleotides: 2. The CDR3 contains 14 residues. CDR1 is SGHNT, CDR2 YYREEE, per germline (reference sequence). The CDR3 loop is CASMGTGGYNEQFF. The DNA of the CDR3 is TGTGCCAGCATGGGGACAGGGGGCTACAATGAGCAGTTCTTC.

This clone was observed a single time. The chain is built from TRBV6-4 and TRBJ2-1, with D perhaps TRBD1 (5 bases). The V end was cut by 6 bases, the J end by 10 bases, with 22 bases between. Germline V gene data show CDR1 as MRHNA and CDR2 as SNTAGT. The CDR3 runs 15 residues. The chain's CDR3 is CASSTDSKGFSEQFF. Here the CDR3 DNA reads TGTGCCAGCAGCACTGACAGCAAAGGGTTTAGCGAGCAGTTCTTC.

The V call is TRBV7-8, the J call TRBJ2-2, with D possibly matching TRBD2 (5 bases). The V end lost 5 bases, the J end lost 5 bases, and 9 bases lay between the germline ends. The germline gives CDR1 SGHVS, CDR2 FQNEAQ. CDR3 length equals 13 residues. CDR3 sequence (DNA): TGTGCCAGCAGCCCAAGGACTACCGGGGAGCTGTTTTTT. Protein product: CASSPRTTGELFF.

This clone was seen a few times. V and J are TRBV12-5 and TRBJ2-1; D unresolved. Trimming took 1 base from V and 5 from J, leaving 9 bases between them. The germline CDR1 and CDR2 sequences are LGHNT and FRNRAP. CDR3 length equals 14 residues. The CDR3 loop is CASGLETVHNEQFF. CDR3 coding DNA: TGTGCTAGTGGTTTGGAAACTGTCCACAATGAGCAGTTCTTC. Using reference TRBV12-5 and TRBJ2-1 for the parts outside the CDR3, the full variable domain is DARVTQTPRHKVTEMGQEVTMRCQPILGHNTVFWYRQTMMQGLELLAYFRNRAPLDDSGMPKDRFSAEMPDATLATLKIQPSEPRDSAVYFCASGLETVHNEQFFGPGTRLTVL.

J is TRBJ2-1 and V is TRBV13, with TRBD2 identical over 13 bases. V lost 6 bases, J lost 6 bases, and 11 bases stayed unmatched. The length of the CDR3 is 17 residues. CDR1 is PRHDT and CDR2 is FYEKMQ in the germline V gene (reference sequence). The CDR3 DNA sequence: TGTGCCAGCAGTCATTCGGGACTAGCGGGGATATCCAATGAGCAGTTCTTC. As protein: CASSHSGLAGISNEQFF.

The chain employs TRBV5-5 and TRBJ2-1; TRBD1 matches at 8 bases. This CDR3 has 18 residues. Trimming removed 5 bases from V and 0 bases from J; junction bases left unmatched: 13. Looked up from germline, CDR1 is SGHKS and CDR2 is YYEKEE (reference sequence). The DNA for the CDR3 is TGTGCCAGCAGTCTTCGAAATCAGGGGGCAAACTCCTACAATGAGCAGTTCTTC. As protein: CASSLRNQGANSYNEQFF.

The chain carries TRBV29-1 and TRBJ2-7, with 8 bases fitting TRBD1. Trimming took 7 bases from V and 2 from J; bases not matched to a gene: 4. The CDR3 loop spans 12 amino acids. Germline assignment: CDR1 SQVTM and CDR2 ANQGSEA. The CDR3 bases are TGCAGCGGGGGACAGGACCCCTACGAGCAGTACTTC. As protein: CSGGQDPYEQYF.

The CDR3 bases are TGCGCCAGCAGCCAAGATAGGGGTACAGATACGCAGTATTTT. Encoded protein: CASSQDRGTDTQYF. The chain is built from TRBV4-3 and TRBJ2-3, with D tentatively TRBD1 (5 bases). Germline V gene sequence: CDR1 LGHNA, CDR2 YSLEER. The V end lost 0 bases, the J end lost 3 bases, and 7 bases lay between the germline ends. This CDR3 spans 14 amino acids.

V gene TRBV30 combines with J gene TRBJ1-2, with a possible D match to TRBD1 (6 bases). V lost 4 bases and J lost 0, with 27 bases in between. There are 19 residues in the CDR3. The germline CDR1 and CDR2 sequences are GTSNPN and SVGIG (reference sequence). The CDR3 loop is CAWMLLGSGNNRANYGYTF. DNA of the CDR3: TGTGCCTGGATGTTGCTTGGGTCGGGGAACAACAGGGCTAACTATGGCTACACCTTC. Full variable domain (outside the CDR3, taken from reference TRBV30 and TRBJ1-2): SQTIHQWPATLVQPVGSPLSLECTVEGTSNPNLYWYRQAAGRGLQLLFYSVGIGQISSEVPQNLSASRPQDRQFILSSKKLLLSDSGFYLCAWMLLGSGNNRANYGYTFGSGTRLTVV.

Note on this clone: One end of the junction varies from germline; a read error may be responsible. The chain couples TRBV2 to TRBJ1-2; D may be TRBD1 (5 bases). Germline V lookup: CDR1 SNHLY, CDR2 FYNNEI. There are 9 residues in the CDR3. CDR3 in amino acids: CASSEGGDF. The CDR3, as DNA: TGTGCCAGCAGTGAGGGAGGGGACTTC.

CDR3 sequence reads: CASSVAYGPRDEQYF. CDR3 nucleotide sequence: TGTGCCAGCAGCGTAGCTTATGGGCCCAGAGACGAGCAGTACTTC. The J gene is TRBJ2-7, the V gene TRBV9; D is unclear. The CDR3 is 15 amino acids. Germline lookup yields CDR1 SGDLS and CDR2 YYNGEE. The germline V and J ends were trimmed by 0 bases and 5 bases, with 15 bases remaining between them.

The chain joins TRBV4-2 to TRBJ1-1; tentatively, D is TRBD1 (5 bases). The V end was cut by 3 bases, the J end by 6 bases, with 14 bases between. This CDR3 has 14 residues. Germline V lookup: CDR1 LGHNA, CDR2 YNFKEQ. The chain's CDR3 is CASSHLDSYAEAFF. In DNA, the CDR3 is TGTGCCAGCAGCCATCTAGACAGTTACGCTGAAGCTTTCTTT.

The sample holds one count of this clone. J is TRBJ1-5 and V is TRBV19; TRBD1 matches at 7 bases. The V gene end was trimmed by 3 bases and the J gene end by 4 bases; junction bases not matched to a gene: 12. Germline V gene sequence: CDR1 LNHDA, CDR2 SQIVND (reference sequence). This CDR3 spans 17 amino acids. The CDR3 nucleotides are TGTGCCAGTAGTATTCGTCTAGGGACAGAACCTAATCAGCCCCAGCATTTT. This gives the protein CASSIRLGTEPNQPQHF.

This clone is a singleton in its sample. This sequence joins TRBV9 and TRBJ1-1, with 9 bases that match TRBD1. After removal of 3 bases from V and 4 bases from J, the junction contained 16 bases not matched to a gene. The length of the CDR3 is 18 residues. Per the germline V gene, CDR1 is SGDLS and CDR2 is YYNGEE. The CDR3 nucleotides are TGTGCCAGCAGCGGGGGGGGGACAGGGATCTCTAGGGGCACTGAAGCTTTCTTT. This codes for CASSGGGTGISRGTEAFF. Complete variable domain (other parts from reference TRBV9 and TRBJ1-1): DSGVTQTPKHLITATGQRVTLRCSPRSGDLSVYWYQQSLDQGLQFLIQYYNGEERAKGNILERFSAQQFPDLHSELNLSSLELGDSALYFCASSGGGTGISRGTEAFFGQGTRLTVV.

V usage is TRBV5-1 and J usage is TRBJ1-2, with 7 bases identical to TRBD1. The junction had 18 bases not matched to a gene; V was cut back by 7 bases and J by 6 bases. The length of the CDR3 is 16 residues. Germline CDR1 reads SGHRS; CDR2 reads YFSETQ. The CDR3 sequence: CASWGRTGTDLDGYTF. As DNA, the CDR3 is TGCGCCAGCTGGGGGAGGACAGGCACAGACTTAGATGGCTACACCTTC.

The chain is built from TRBV6-5 and TRBJ1-1; the D gene is possibly TRBD1 (5 bases). CDR1 is MNHEY and CDR2 is SVGAGI in the germline V gene. The CDR3 has 13 amino acids. With 7 bases removed from V and 6 bases from J, the gap between germline ends came to 15 bases. Written as DNA, the CDR3 is TGTGCCAGCAACCCGGGAGGGGCCCCTGAAGCTTTCTTT. Its translation is CASNPGGAPEAFF.

Comments on this clone: The sample carries other DNA sequences with the same CDR3. The chain employs TRBV6-1 and TRBJ1-3; D is perhaps TRBD1 (5 bases). The CDR3 has 15 residues. CDR1 and CDR2 (germline): MNHNS, SASEGT. Trimming took off 1 base at V and 0 bases at J, with 7 bases between the two ends. The CDR3 DNA reads as TGTGCCAGCAGTGAAGAAGACAGCTCTGGAAACACCATATATTTT. It yields the protein CASSEEDSSGNTIYF.

The CDR3 reads CASRPGGSNEQFF. The CDR3 DNA sequence: TGTGCCAGCAGGCCCGGCGGTAGCAATGAGCAGTTCTTC. The chain couples TRBV27 to TRBJ2-1; D is unclear. The CDR3 totals 13 residues. V was pared by 6 bases and J by 6 bases, with 12 bases between. Germline V gene data show CDR1 as MNHEY and CDR2 as SMNVEV (reference sequence).

The rearrangement uses TRBV6-1 and TRBJ2-7, with D possibly matching TRBD2 (7 bases). Trimming took off 4 bases at V and 5 bases at J, with 15 bases between the two ends. The CDR3 extends over 14 amino acids. The V gene's germline CDR1 is MNHNS and CDR2 SASEGT. The chain's CDR3 is CASSGLRGGHEQYF. DNA for the CDR3: TGTGCCAGCAGTGGACTAAGGGGGGGGCACGAGCAGTACTTC.

This chain joins TRBV7-6 and TRBJ2-1; D possibly corresponds to TRBD1 (5 bases). Germline assignment: CDR1 SGHVS and CDR2 FNYEAQ. Trimming took off 7 bases at V and 6 bases at J, with 10 bases between the two ends. The CDR3 contains 12 residues. The CDR3 loop is CASTQGTNEQFF. DNA for the CDR3: TGTGCCAGCACCCAGGGAACCAATGAGCAGTTCTTC.

The chain has TRBV25-1 and TRBJ1-1, with a tentative D call TRBD1 (5 bases). Trimming left V 0 bases short and J 0 bases short, with 11 bases between. The germline gives CDR1 MGHDK, CDR2 SYGVNS. This CDR3 contains 16 residues. CDR3 coding DNA: TGTGCCAGCAGTGAATATGGGGGGGGAATGAACACTGAAGCTTTCTTT. Translation gives CASSEYGGGMNTEAFF.

CDR3 sequence: CASSLARVNTEAFF. The CDR3 DNA sequence: TGTGCCAGCAGTTTAGCACGAGTGAACACTGAAGCTTTCTTT. This chain uses TRBV27 with TRBJ1-1; no reliable D call. Germline values: CDR1 MNHEY, CDR2 SMNVEV (reference sequence). V gave up 2 bases and J gave up 0 bases, with 7 bases separating them. This CDR3 spans 14 amino acids.